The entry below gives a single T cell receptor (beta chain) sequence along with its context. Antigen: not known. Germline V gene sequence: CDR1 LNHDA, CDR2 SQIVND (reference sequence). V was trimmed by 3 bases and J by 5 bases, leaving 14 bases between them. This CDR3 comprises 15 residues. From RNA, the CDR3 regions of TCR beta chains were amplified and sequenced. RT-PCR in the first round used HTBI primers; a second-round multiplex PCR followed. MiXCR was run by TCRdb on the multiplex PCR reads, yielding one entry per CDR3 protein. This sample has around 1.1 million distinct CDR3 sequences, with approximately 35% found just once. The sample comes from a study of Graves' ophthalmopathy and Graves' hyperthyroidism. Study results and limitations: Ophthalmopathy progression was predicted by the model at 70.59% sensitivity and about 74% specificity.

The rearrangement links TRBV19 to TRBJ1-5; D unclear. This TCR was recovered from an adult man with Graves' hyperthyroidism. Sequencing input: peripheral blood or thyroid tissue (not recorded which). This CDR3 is CASSMLGGIDQPQHF. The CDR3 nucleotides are TGTGCCAGTAGTATGTTAGGCGGAATTGATCAGCCCCAGCATTTT.